Below are 21 T cell receptor beta chains sequenced from a single sample in a study of blood T cell repertoires in COVID-19. Sequencing was performed with immunoSEQ multiplex PCR; in TCRdb, only in-frame clones are kept and a portion is missing. The sample consists of around 280,000 clones, 75% to 90% of them appearing once. The sequenced sample consisted of PBMCs or T cells enriched from blood (not recorded which). The receptors were sampled from a woman in her forties who had recovered from COVID-19.

The DNA of the CDR3 is TGTGCCAGCAGCCAAGGGGCAGCCCCACCCCAAGCTTTCTTT. This codes for CASSQGAAPPQAFF. The chain has TRBV3-1 (or the pseudogene TRBV3-2) and TRBJ1-1, with D unresolved. CDR1 and CDR2 (germline): LGHDT, YNNKEL (reference sequence). Deletions cut 1 base from V and 9 bases from J, with 15 bases between. The CDR3 has 14 residues.

The genes are TRBV5-1 and TRBJ1-4; TRBD1 agrees at 9 bases. Unmatched junction bases numbered 7, after V lost 4 bases and J lost 3 bases. The CDR3 is 16 residues long. Germline-derived CDR1 and CDR2 are SGHRS and YFSETQ. CDR3 nucleotides: TGCGCCAGCAGCATTACCGGGACAGGGCCTAATGAAAAACTGTTTTTT. Translation: CASSITGTGPNEKLFF. The full variable domain, with the rest looked up from reference TRBV5-1 and TRBJ1-4, is KAGVTQTPRYLIKTRGQQVTLSCSPISGHRSVSWYQQTPGQGLQFLFEYFSETQRNKGNFPGRFSGRQFSNSRSEMNVSTLELGDSALYLCASSITGTGPNEKLFFGSGTQLSVL.

There are many counts of this clone. The J gene is TRBJ1-5, the V gene TRBV30, with 7 bases lining up with TRBD1. This CDR3 is built from 13 residues. V trimming: 5 bases; J trimming: 3 bases; junction bases outside the gene matches: 4. Germline V gene data show CDR1 as GTSNPN and CDR2 as SVGIG (reference sequence). This chain's CDR3 is CAWGTAHNQPQHF. CDR3 nucleotide sequence: TGTGCCTGGGGGACAGCGCACAATCAGCCCCAGCATTTT.

V is TRBV7-9 and J is TRBJ2-1; 10 positions agree with TRBD2. V shed 4 bases, J shed 2 bases, and the junction held 2 bases outside the gene matches. The CDR3 is 15 residues long. Looked up from germline, CDR1 is SEHNR and CDR2 is FQNEAQ (reference sequence). CDR3 protein: CASSSSGSPYNEQFF. The CDR3 region has the DNA TGTGCCAGCAGCTCTAGCGGGAGCCCCTACAATGAGCAGTTCTTC.

DNA for the CDR3: TGTGCCAGCAGCTTAGAGAGGGCTAGAAACAATGAGCAGTTCTTC. It specifies CASSLERARNNEQFF. The V call is TRBV7-8, the J call TRBJ2-1, with D possibly matching TRBD2 (5 bases). CDR3 length: 15 residues. Germline V CDR1 and CDR2: SGHVS, FQNEAQ. Trimming left V 1 base short and J 5 bases short, with 12 bases between.

The chain joins TRBV13 to TRBJ1-3; TRBD1 aligns across 9 bases. The CDR3 loop spans 15 amino acids. V gave up 5 bases and J gave up 2 bases; unmatched junction bases: 4. Germline CDR1 reads PRHDT; CDR2 reads FYEKMQ (reference sequence). The CDR3 DNA reads TGTGCCAGCAGCACCTGGACAGGGGCTGGAAACACCATATATTTT. Its protein product is CASSTWTGAGNTIYF. Variable domain in full (rest from reference TRBV13 and TRBJ1-3): AAGVIQSPRHLIKEKRETATLKCYPIPRHDTVYWYQQGPGQDPQFLISFYEKMQSDKGSIPDRFSAQQFSDYHSELNMSSLELGDSALYFCASSTWTGAGNTIYFGEGSWLTVV.

Note on this clone: This CDR3 is also generated by other DNA sequences in the sample. The chain employs TRBV30 and TRBJ2-5, with D perhaps TRBD2 (7 bases). Trimming pared 3 bases from V and 0 bases from J, leaving 8 bases between. The CDR3 is 13 residues long. Per germline, CDR1 GTSNPN and CDR2 SVGIG (reference sequence). The CDR3: CAWSGGHQETQYF. CDR3 nucleotide sequence: TGTGCCTGGAGCGGGGGGCACCAAGAGACCCAGTACTTC.

This chain uses TRBV7-2 with TRBJ2-7; 9 bases map to TRBD2. The V segment lost 5 bases and the J segment 9 bases; nucleotides outside the gene matches: 11. Germline V gene data show CDR1 as SGHTA and CDR2 as FQGNSA. The CDR3 loop spans 14 amino acids. The CDR3 coding sequence is TGTGCCAGCAGCGGCAGACTAGCGGAAAACGGGCAGTACTTC. Its translation: CASSGRLAENGQYF.

This clone was seen only once. The genes are TRBV5-1 and TRBJ1-2, with unresolved D. Germline values: CDR1 SGHRS, CDR2 YFSETQ. The V end lost 4 bases, the J end lost 7 bases, and 23 bases lay between the germline ends. This CDR3 is built from 16 residues. In nucleotides, the CDR3 is TGCGCCAGCAGCGCGGACTCCGGGAGCCGCATTAGTGGCTACACCTTC. This encodes CASSADSGSRISGYTF.

The CDR3 reads CASSLAGTGDNSPLHF. In DNA, the CDR3 is TGCGCCAGCAGCTTGGCCGGGACAGGGGATAATTCACCCCTCCACTTT. This chain links TRBV5-1 with TRBJ1-6, with 10 bases fitting TRBD1. The CDR3 consists of 16 residues. V trimming: 0 bases; J trimming: 5 bases; junction bases outside the gene matches: 2. Germline V gene lookup returns CDR1 SGHRS and CDR2 YFSETQ.

The chain uses TRBV6-6 and TRBJ2-1; D unclear. The ends were cut back, 6 bases at V and 6 bases at J, with 9 bases in the middle. Germline assignment: CDR1 MNHNY and CDR2 SVGAGI (reference sequence). The CDR3 is made up of 12 amino acids. CDR3 DNA sequence: TGTGCCAGCAGCACTATCGGCAATGAGCAGTTCTTC. This gives the protein CASSTIGNEQFF.

The chain is built from TRBV7-3 and TRBJ2-1; 7 bases are a match to TRBD2. CDR1 and CDR2 from the germline V gene are SGHTA and FQGTGA. This CDR3 has 14 amino acids. V shed 5 bases, J shed 2 bases, and the junction held 3 bases outside the gene matches. CDR3 bases: TGTGCCAGCAGCCGCGGACTAGCCTACAATGAGCAGTTCTTC. This sequence encodes CASSRGLAYNEQFF. The variable domain in full, with the rest retrieved from reference TRBV7-3 and TRBJ2-1, is GAGVSQTPSNKVTEKGKYVELRCDPISGHTALYWYRQSLGQGPEFLIYFQGTGAADDSGLPNDRFFAVRPEGSVSTLKIQRTERGDSAVYLCASSRGLAYNEQFFGPGTRLTVL.

CDR3 DNA: TGTGCCAGCTCACTCCGGGAATTTCGGAACACCGGGGAGCTGTTTTTT. This translates into CASSLREFRNTGELFF. The chain employs TRBV18 and TRBJ2-2; D is possibly TRBD2 (5 bases). The germline CDR1 and CDR2 sequences are KGHSH and LQKENI. The V end was cut by 4 bases, the J end by 1 base, with 13 bases between. The CDR3 consists of 16 residues.

J is TRBJ2-2 and V is TRBV5-4; TRBD2 agrees at 8 bases. Germline CDR1 reads SGHNT; CDR2 reads YYREEE (reference sequence). With V trimmed by 7 bases and J by 5 bases, 16 bases remained unmatched. The CDR3 loop spans 17 amino acids. The CDR3 spells CASQTGSGTRRTGELFF. CDR3 DNA sequence: TGTGCCAGCCAAACCGGGTCTGGGACTAGGAGGACCGGGGAGCTGTTTTTT.

The chain carries TRBV6-1 and TRBJ1-2; 8 nucleotides line up with TRBD1. J was trimmed by 2 bases and V by 3 bases; bases with no gene match: 5. CDR1 and CDR2 from the germline V gene are MNHNS and SASEGT. The CDR3 spans 15 residues. CDR3 nucleotides: TGTGCCAGCAGTGACGGGACAGGCTCAAACTATGGCTACACCTTC. Its translation: CASSDGTGSNYGYTF.

This clone was detected once. The V gene is TRBV14, the J gene TRBJ1-2, with D maybe TRBD1 (6 bases). V was shortened by 4 bases and J by 8 bases, with 23 bases between the two germline ends. Germline CDR1 is SGHDN and CDR2 is FVKESK. The CDR3 loop spans 16 amino acids. CDR3 loop: CASSPQFPGGAWGYTF. The CDR3 DNA reads TGTGCCAGCAGCCCCCAATTTCCGGGGGGCGCATGGGGCTACACCTTC.

The V and J genes are TRBV7-2 and TRBJ2-2; 8 bases are a match to TRBD1. V trimming: 1 base; J trimming: 5 bases; junction bases outside the gene matches: 6. Per germline, CDR1 SGHTA and CDR2 FQGNSA. There are 16 residues in the CDR3. CDR3 loop: CASSLGTGPGTGELFF. DNA for the CDR3: TGTGCCAGCAGCTTAGGGACAGGGCCGGGGACCGGGGAGCTGTTTTTT.

The chain links TRBV7-8 to TRBJ2-2, with TRBD2 identical over 13 bases. The ends lost 5 bases at V and 4 bases at J; junction bases unmatched: 4. This CDR3 is 16 amino acids long. The germline gives CDR1 SGHVS, CDR2 FQNEAQ. In nucleotides, the CDR3 is TGTGCCAGCAGCCCCTGGACTAGCGGGAGCACCGGGGAGCTGTTTTTT. Translation: CASSPWTSGSTGELFF.

The chain combines TRBV4-1 with TRBJ1-2, with 11 bases matching TRBD1. The CDR3 loop spans 16 amino acids. Looked up from germline, CDR1 is MGHRA and CDR2 is YSYEKL. J gave up 6 bases and V 0 bases, and 6 bases lay outside the gene matches. The CDR3 protein is CASSQDPRTGGDGYTF. Written as DNA, the CDR3 is TGCGCCAGCAGCCAAGACCCTAGGACAGGGGGCGATGGCTACACCTTC.

This chain uses TRBV5-1 with TRBJ1-1; D not resolved. The CDR3 covers 14 residues. The germline V and J ends were trimmed by 0 bases and 8 bases, with 14 bases remaining between them. Germline V gene sequence: CDR1 SGHRS, CDR2 YFSETQ. The CDR3 DNA is TGCGCCAGCAGCTTGGGGGTCGCGGCCAGCGAAGCTTTCTTT. Its translation: CASSLGVAASEAFF.

The chain carries TRBV3-1 (or the pseudogene TRBV3-2) and TRBJ1-6; weak D call: TRBD1 (6 bases). This CDR3 is 17 amino acids long. The ends were cut back, 0 bases at V and 5 bases at J, with 14 bases in the middle. Germline-derived CDR1 and CDR2 are LGHDT and YNNKEL (reference sequence). CDR3 loop: CASSQDGGARDNSPLHF. The CDR3 DNA sequence: TGTGCCAGCAGCCAAGATGGGGGGGCGCGAGATAATTCACCCCTCCACTTT.